The clone carrying this T cell receptor beta chain was seen a single time. No antigen is known for it. These data belong to a study of blood T cells in healthy people across ages. General observations from the study: A roughly linear age-dependent decrease characterized TCR beta diversity per million T cells. Investigators treated diversity estimates from one million T cells as underestimates.

Through a sample-barcoded 5' primer and a J-beta primer mix, a second PCR was run for roughly 7 to 12 cycles. Each single sample gave us at least 2.5 million CDR3-containing paired-end reads. TCRdb re-derived calls from the 5' RACE reads in MiXCR, one entry per CDR3 protein. The sample carries fewer than 2 million distinct CDR3 sequences, about two fifths recorded once. Trimming at V came to 1 base and at J to 8 bases, leaving 12 bases not matched to a gene. Per the germline V gene, CDR1 is LGHNA and CDR2 is YSLEER. The CDR3 has 17 residues. This clonotype originated in a human donor in good health. The sample taken for sequencing was blood. V is TRBV4-3 and J is TRBJ2-1, with 9 bases that match TRBD2. CDR3 loop: CASSQVGLAGAWDEQFF. The CDR3 nucleotides are TGCGCCAGCAGCCAAGTGGGATTAGCGGGGGCCTGGGATGAGCAGTTCTTC.